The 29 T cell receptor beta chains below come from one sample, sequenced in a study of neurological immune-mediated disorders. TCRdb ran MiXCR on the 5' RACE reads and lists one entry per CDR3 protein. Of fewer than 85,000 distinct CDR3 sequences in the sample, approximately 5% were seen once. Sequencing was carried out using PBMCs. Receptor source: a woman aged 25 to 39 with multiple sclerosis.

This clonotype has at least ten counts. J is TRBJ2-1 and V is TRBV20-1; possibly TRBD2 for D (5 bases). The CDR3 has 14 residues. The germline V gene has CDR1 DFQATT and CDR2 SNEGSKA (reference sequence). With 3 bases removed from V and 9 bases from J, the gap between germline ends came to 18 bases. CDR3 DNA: TGCAGTGCTAGTCGGTCGGTCCGGGGTGTTGAGCAGTTCTTC. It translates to CSASRSVRGVEQFF.

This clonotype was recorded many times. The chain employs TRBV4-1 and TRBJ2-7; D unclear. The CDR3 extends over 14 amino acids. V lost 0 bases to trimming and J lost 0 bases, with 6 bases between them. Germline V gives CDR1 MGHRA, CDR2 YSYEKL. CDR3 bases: TGCGCCAGCAGCCAAGACCCAAACTCCTACGAGCAGTACTTC. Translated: CASSQDPNSYEQYF.

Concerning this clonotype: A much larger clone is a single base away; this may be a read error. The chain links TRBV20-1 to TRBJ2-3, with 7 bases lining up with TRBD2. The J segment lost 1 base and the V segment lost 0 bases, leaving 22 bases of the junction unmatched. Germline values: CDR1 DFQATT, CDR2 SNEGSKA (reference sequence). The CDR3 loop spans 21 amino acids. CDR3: CSAREGGSALDSVGGTDTQYF. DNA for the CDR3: TGCAGTGCTAGAGAAGGCGGGAGTGCCTTGGATTCCGTCGGCGGCACAGATACGCAGTATTTT.

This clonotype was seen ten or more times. The CDR3 region is CASSLEQGEETQYF. The CDR3 DNA reads as TGTGCCAGCAGCTTGGAACAAGGAGAAGAGACCCAGTACTTC. The rearrangement links TRBV5-8 to TRBJ2-5; no clear D gene. This CDR3 region has 14 residues. Germline V gene lookup returns CDR1 SGHTS and CDR2 YDEGEE. The germline V and J ends were trimmed by 0 bases and 3 bases, with 9 bases remaining between them.

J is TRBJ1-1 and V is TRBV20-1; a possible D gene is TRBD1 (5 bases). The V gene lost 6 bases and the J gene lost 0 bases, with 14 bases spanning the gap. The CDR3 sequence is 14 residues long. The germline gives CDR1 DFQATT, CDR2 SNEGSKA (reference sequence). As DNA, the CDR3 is TGCAGTGCGAAGGCGGGGGGAATGAACACTGAAGCTTTCTTT. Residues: CSAKAGGMNTEAFF.

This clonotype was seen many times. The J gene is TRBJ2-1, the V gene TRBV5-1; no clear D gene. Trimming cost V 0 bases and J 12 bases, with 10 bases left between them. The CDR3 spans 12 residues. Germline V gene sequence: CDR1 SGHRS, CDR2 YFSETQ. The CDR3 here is CASSLAESGQFF. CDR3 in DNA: TGCGCCAGCAGCTTGGCGGAATCTGGGCAGTTCTTC.

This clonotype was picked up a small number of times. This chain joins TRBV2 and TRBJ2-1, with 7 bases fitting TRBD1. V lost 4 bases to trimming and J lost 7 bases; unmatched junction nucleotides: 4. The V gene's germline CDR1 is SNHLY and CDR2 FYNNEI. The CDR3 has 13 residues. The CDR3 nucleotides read TGTGCCAGCAGTGTTGAGGGGGCAAATGAGCAGTTCTTC. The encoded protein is CASSVEGANEQFF.

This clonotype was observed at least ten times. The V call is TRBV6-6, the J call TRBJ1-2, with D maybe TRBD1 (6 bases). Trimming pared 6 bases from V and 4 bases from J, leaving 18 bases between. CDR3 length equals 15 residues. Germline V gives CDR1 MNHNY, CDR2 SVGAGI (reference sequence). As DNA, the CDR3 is TGTGCCAGCAGCGATCCGGGGGGCTCGGGCTATGGCTACACCTTC. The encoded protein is CASSDPGGSGYGYTF.

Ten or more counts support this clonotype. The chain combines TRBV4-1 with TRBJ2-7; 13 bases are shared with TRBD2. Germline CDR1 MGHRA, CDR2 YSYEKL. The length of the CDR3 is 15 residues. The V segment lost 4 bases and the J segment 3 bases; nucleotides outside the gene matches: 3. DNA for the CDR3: TGCGCCAGCAGCCGATGGACTAGCGGGAGCTACGAGCAGTACTTC. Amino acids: CASSRWTSGSYEQYF.

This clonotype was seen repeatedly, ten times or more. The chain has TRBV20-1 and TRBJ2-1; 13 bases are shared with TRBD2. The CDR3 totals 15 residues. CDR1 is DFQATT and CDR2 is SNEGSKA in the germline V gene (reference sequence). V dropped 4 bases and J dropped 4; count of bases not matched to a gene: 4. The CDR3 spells CSAKGTSGDYNEQFF. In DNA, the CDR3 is TGCAGTGCTAAGGGGACTAGCGGGGATTACAATGAGCAGTTCTTC.

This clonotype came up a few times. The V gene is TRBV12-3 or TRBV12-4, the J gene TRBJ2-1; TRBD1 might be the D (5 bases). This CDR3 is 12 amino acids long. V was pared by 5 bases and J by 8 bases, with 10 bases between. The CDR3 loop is CASSRRVHEQFF. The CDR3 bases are TGTGCCAGCAGTCGCAGGGTGCATGAGCAGTTCTTC.

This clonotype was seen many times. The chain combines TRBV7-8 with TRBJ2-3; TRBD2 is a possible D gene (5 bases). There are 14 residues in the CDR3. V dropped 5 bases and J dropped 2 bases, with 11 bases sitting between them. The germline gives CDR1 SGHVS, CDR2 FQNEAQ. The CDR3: CASSPTGNTDTQYF. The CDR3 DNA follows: TGTGCCAGCAGCCCCACGGGGAACACAGATACGCAGTATTTT.

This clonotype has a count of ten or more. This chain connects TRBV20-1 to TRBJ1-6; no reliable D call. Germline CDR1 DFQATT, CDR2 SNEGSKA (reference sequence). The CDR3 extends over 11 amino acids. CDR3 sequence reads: CRRPGNSPLHF. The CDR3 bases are TGCCGCCGCCCGGGTAATTCACCCCTCCACTTT.

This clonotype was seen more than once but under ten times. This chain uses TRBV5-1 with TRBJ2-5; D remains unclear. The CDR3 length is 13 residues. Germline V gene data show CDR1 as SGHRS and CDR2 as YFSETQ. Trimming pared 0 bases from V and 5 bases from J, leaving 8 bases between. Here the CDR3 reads CASSLVPRETQYF. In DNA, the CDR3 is TGCGCCAGCAGCTTGGTCCCCCGGGAGACCCAGTACTTC.

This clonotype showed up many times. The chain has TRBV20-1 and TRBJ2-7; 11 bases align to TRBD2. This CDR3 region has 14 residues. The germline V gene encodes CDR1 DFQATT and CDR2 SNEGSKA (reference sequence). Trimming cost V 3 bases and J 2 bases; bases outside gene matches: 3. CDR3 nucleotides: TGCAGTGCTAGGACTAGCGGGGCCCCCTACGAGCAGTACTTC. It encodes CSARTSGAPYEQYF.

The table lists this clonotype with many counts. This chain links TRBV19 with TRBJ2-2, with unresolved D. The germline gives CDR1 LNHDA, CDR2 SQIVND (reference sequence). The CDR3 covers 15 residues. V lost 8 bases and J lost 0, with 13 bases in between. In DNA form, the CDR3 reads TGTGCCAGTGAAGGGCGGAGCGCGAACACCGGGGAGCTGTTTTTT. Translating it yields CASEGRSANTGELFF.

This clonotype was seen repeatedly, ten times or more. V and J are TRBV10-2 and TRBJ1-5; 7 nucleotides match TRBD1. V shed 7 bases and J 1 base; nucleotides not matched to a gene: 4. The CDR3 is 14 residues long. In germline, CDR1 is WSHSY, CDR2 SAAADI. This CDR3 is CASTPTGSNQPQHF. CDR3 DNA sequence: TGCGCCAGCACCCCGACAGGGAGCAATCAGCCCCAGCATTTT.

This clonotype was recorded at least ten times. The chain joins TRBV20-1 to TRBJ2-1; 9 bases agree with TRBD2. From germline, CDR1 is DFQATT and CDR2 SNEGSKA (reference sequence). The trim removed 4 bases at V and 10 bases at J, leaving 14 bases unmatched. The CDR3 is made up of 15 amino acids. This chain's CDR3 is CSATSGGRGLGEQFF. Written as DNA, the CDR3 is TGCAGTGCTACCTCGGGCGGGAGGGGGTTAGGGGAGCAGTTCTTC.

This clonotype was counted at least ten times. The CDR3 is CATRGSRSVTGELFF. Written as DNA, the CDR3 is TGTGCCACCCGCGGGTCTAGATCTGTCACCGGGGAGCTGTTTTTT. The chain carries TRBV24-1 and TRBJ2-2; possible D gene TRBD2, 5 bases. The germline gives CDR1 KGHDR, CDR2 SFDVKD. CDR3 length: 15 amino acids. V shed 9 bases and J shed 4 bases, with 17 bases lying between them.

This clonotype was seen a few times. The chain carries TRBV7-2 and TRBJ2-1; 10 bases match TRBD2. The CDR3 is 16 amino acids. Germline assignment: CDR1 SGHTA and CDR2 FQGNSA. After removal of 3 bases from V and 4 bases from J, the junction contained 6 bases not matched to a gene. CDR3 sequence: CASSLSGGAEYNEQFF. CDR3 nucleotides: TGTGCCAGCAGCTTGAGCGGGGGGGCCGAATACAATGAGCAGTTCTTC.

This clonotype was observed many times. The CDR3 DNA reads TGCGCCAGCAGCTTGGAGGCGGGAGGGCCCTACAATGAGCAGTTCTTC. Amino acid sequence: CASSLEAGGPYNEQFF. V gene TRBV5-1 combines with J gene TRBJ2-1, with TRBD2 matching over 9 bases. Germline assignment: CDR1 SGHRS and CDR2 YFSETQ. There are 16 residues in the CDR3. Trimming cost V 0 bases and J 2 bases; bases outside gene matches: 3.

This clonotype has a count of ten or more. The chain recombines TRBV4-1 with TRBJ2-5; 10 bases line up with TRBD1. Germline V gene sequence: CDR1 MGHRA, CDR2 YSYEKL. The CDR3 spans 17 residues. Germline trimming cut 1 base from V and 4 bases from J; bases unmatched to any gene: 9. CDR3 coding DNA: TGCGCCAGCAGCCAAGGACAGGGGGCAACCTTCGGAGAGACCCAGTACTTC. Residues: CASSQGQGATFGETQYF.

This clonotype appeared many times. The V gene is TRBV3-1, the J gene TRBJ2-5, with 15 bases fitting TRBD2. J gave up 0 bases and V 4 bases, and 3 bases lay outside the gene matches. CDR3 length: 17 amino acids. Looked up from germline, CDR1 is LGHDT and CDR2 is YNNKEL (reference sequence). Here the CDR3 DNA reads TGTGCCAGCAGCCCCGGGACTAGCGGGGGGAACCAAGAGACCCAGTACTTC. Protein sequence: CASSPGTSGGNQETQYF.

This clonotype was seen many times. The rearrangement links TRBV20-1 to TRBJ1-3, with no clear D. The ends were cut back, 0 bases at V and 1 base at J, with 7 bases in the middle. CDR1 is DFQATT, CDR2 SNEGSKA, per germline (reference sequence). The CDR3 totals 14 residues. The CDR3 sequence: CSARDSQSGNTIYF. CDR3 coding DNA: TGCAGTGCTAGAGACAGCCAGTCTGGAAACACCATATATTTT.

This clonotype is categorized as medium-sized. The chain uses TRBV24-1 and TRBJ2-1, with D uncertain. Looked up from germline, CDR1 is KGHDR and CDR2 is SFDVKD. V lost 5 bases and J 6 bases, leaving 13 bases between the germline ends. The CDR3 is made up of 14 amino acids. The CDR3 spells CATSASPPVNEQFF. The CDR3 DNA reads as TGTGCCACCAGTGCGAGCCCGCCGGTCAATGAGCAGTTCTTC.

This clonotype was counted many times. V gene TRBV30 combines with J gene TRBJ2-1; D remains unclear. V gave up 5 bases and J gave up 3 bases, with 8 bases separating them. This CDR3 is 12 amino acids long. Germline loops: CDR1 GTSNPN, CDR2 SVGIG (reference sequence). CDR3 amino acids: CAWGKSYNEQFF. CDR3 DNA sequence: TGTGCCTGGGGGAAGAGCTACAATGAGCAGTTCTTC.

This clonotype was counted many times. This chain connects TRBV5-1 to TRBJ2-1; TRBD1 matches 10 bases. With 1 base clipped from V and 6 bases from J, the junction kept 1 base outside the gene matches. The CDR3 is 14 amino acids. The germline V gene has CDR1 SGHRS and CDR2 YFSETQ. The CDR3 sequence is CASSLWTGGNEQFF. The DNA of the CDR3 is TGCGCCAGCAGCTTGTGGACAGGGGGCAATGAGCAGTTCTTC.

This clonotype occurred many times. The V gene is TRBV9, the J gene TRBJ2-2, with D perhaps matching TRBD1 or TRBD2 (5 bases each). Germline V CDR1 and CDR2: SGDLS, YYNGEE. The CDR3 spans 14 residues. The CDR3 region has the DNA TGTGTGGTTGCAGAAAGTGGGGGCACCGGGGAGCTGTTTTTT. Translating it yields CVVAESGGTGELFF.

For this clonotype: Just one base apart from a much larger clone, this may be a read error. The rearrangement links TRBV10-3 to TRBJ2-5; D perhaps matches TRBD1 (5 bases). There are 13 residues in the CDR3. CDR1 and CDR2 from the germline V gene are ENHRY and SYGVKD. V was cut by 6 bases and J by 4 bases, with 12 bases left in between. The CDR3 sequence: CAIRGQEPETQYF. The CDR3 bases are TGTGCCATCAGAGGACAAGAACCAGAGACCCAGTACTTC.